These 15 T cell receptor beta chains were all obtained from the same sample, sequenced in a study of T cell responses to AZD1222 COVID-19 vaccine. Profiled with immunoSEQ multiplex PCR; TCRdb holds only in-frame clones, not every one. Among about 84,000 clones listed, around nine tenths were seen once. The sequences come from peripheral blood, collected 28 days after the second AZD1222 dose. The source is an adult who received the AZD1222 COVID-19 vaccine.

This chain links TRBV7-9 with TRBJ2-5; D call uncertain. From germline, CDR1 is SEHNR and CDR2 FQNEAQ (reference sequence). The CDR3 runs 12 residues. Trimming shortened V by 5 bases and J by 4 bases, and 8 bases separated the two germline ends. CDR3 sequence: CASSVTRETQYF. The CDR3 DNA is TGTGCCAGCAGCGTTACTCGAGAGACCCAGTACTTC. Filled out from reference TRBV7-9 and TRBJ2-5, the complete variable domain reads DTGVSQNPRHKITKRGQNVTFRCDPISEHNRLYWYRQTLGQGPEFLTYFQNEAQLEKSRLLSDRFSAERPKGSFSTLEIQRTEQGDSAMYLCASSVTRETQYFGPGTRLLVL.

The CDR3 reads CASSQASRKYTGELFF. CDR3 DNA sequence: TGTGCCAGCAGCCAAGCCTCCAGGAAATACACCGGGGAGCTGTTTTTT. V gene TRBV7-9 combines with J gene TRBJ2-2, with D unclear. The germline V gene has CDR1 SEHNR and CDR2 FQNEAQ (reference sequence). CDR3 length equals 16 residues. V gave up 5 bases and J gave up 3 bases, with 16 bases separating them.

The chain has TRBV6-1 and TRBJ1-2; maybe TRBD1 (5 bases). V lost 3 bases and J lost 4, with 15 bases in between. The CDR3 spans 15 residues. Germline V CDR1 and CDR2: MNHNS, SASEGT. The CDR3 sequence is CASSDGGGAGYGYTF. The CDR3 DNA reads TGTGCCAGCAGTGATGGTGGGGGAGCAGGCTATGGCTACACCTTC.

V gene TRBV4-3 combines with J gene TRBJ1-1; TRBD1 is a possible D gene (6 bases). The CDR3 has 13 residues. Germline CDR1 LGHNA, CDR2 YSLEER. V lost 4 bases, J lost 5 bases, and 11 bases lay in between. CDR3 loop: CASSLRGGTEAFF. The CDR3 DNA sequence: TGCGCCAGCAGCCTACGAGGGGGTACTGAAGCTTTCTTT.

The chain links TRBV3-1 (or the pseudogene TRBV3-2) to TRBJ2-7; D unresolved. Trimming removed 3 bases at V and 9 bases at J, with 9 bases between. Germline lookup yields CDR1 LGHDT and CDR2 YNNKEL (reference sequence). The CDR3 has 11 residues. Written as DNA, the CDR3 is TGTGCCAGCAGCCACTTGGGTTGGCAGTACTTC. Translation: CASSHLGWQYF.

With regard to this clone: One end of the junction does not line up with germline, which may come from a read error. V is TRBV6-5 and J is TRBJ2-7, with D hard to call. CDR3 size: 15 residues. Germline V gene data show CDR1 as MNHEY and CDR2 as SVGAGI. CDR3 sequence (DNA): TGTGCCAGTAGTTACTCGTCCGTACAACCCTACGAGCAGTACTTC. It translates to CASSYSSVQPYEQYF.

The chain combines TRBV6-5 with TRBJ1-2; 10 positions match TRBD1. This CDR3 region has 16 residues. Trimming took 0 bases from V and 4 from J; bases not matched to a gene: 5. Per germline, CDR1 MNHEY and CDR2 SVGAGI. The DNA for the CDR3 is TGTGCCAGCAGTTACTCTTCCGGGACAGGGGCCTATGGCTACACCTTC. It is translated as CASSYSSGTGAYGYTF.

The chain is built from TRBV6-5 and TRBJ2-3, with D possibly matching TRBD1 (7 bases). Between the trimmed V and J ends, which lost 2 bases and 6 bases, there was a span of 18 bases. The germline V gene has CDR1 MNHEY and CDR2 SVGAGI. The length of the CDR3 is 16 residues. The CDR3 nucleotides read TGTGCCAGCAGTTACGGGCAGGGGGGCCCATATGATACGCAGTATTTT. This codes for CASSYGQGGPYDTQYF.

V gene TRBV6-5 combines with J gene TRBJ2-7; D might be TRBD2 (6 bases). Germline V CDR1 and CDR2: MNHEY, SVGAGI. This CDR3 is built from 14 residues. The V end was cut by 3 bases, the J end by 6 bases, with 15 bases between. The CDR3 bases are TGTGCCAGCAGTTATTCAGGGACTTGGGGCGAGCAGTACTTC. Its protein product is CASSYSGTWGEQYF.

The chain uses TRBV6-1 and TRBJ1-4; possible D gene TRBD1, 6 bases. This CDR3 contains 13 residues. CDR1 and CDR2 from the germline V gene are MNHNS and SASEGT. Trimming left V 2 bases short and J 12 bases short, with 13 bases between. The CDR3 DNA is TGTGCCAGCAGTGAAATACAGGGCGTACAACTGTTTTTT. Translation: CASSEIQGVQLFF.

The rearrangement links TRBV6-5 to TRBJ1-6; TRBD1 might be the D (6 bases). With 3 bases removed from V and 10 bases from J, the gap between germline ends came to 16 bases. CDR1 is MNHEY, CDR2 SVGAGI, per germline. The length of the CDR3 is 15 residues. The CDR3 here is CASSYVRGLNSPLHF. The CDR3 DNA follows: TGTGCCAGCAGTTATGTGCGGGGGCTAAACTCACCCCTCCACTTT.

V is TRBV5-1 and J is TRBJ2-3, with 9 bases fitting TRBD2. The CDR3 spans 16 residues. V dropped 4 bases and J dropped 5; count of bases not matched to a gene: 11. Germline V gives CDR1 SGHRS, CDR2 YFSETQ. CDR3: CASSVLAGAAGDTQYF. The CDR3 DNA is TGCGCCAGCAGCGTCTTAGCGGGGGCGGCGGGAGATACGCAGTATTTT.

The chain uses TRBV5-5 and TRBJ1-3; no reliable D call. The germline V gene has CDR1 SGHKS and CDR2 YYEKEE (reference sequence). The CDR3 has 16 residues. Deletions cut 1 base from V and 4 bases from J, with 15 bases between. CDR3 region: CASSLYSAESGNTIYF. The CDR3 region has the DNA TGTGCCAGCAGCTTGTACAGTGCTGAATCCGGAAACACCATATATTTT. Using reference TRBV5-5 and TRBJ1-3 for the parts outside the CDR3, the full variable domain is DAGVTQSPTHLIKTRGQQVTLRCSPISGHKSVSWYQQVLGQGPQFIFQYYEKEERGRGNFPDRFSARQFPNYSSELNVNALLLGDSALYLCASSLYSAESGNTIYFGEGSWLTVV.

This clone came up once. The rearrangement joins TRBV9 to TRBJ1-2; 7 bases line up with TRBD1. Germline assignment: CDR1 SGDLS and CDR2 YYNGEE. The CDR3 runs 17 residues. V dropped 0 bases and J dropped 4; count of bases not matched to a gene: 12. The CDR3 DNA is TGTGCCAGCAGCGTAGGAGTCGGGACCCAGGGGGGCTATGGCTACACCTTC. It encodes CASSVGVGTQGGYGYTF.

A single count supports this clone. The chain joins TRBV18 to TRBJ1-6; the D gene is possibly TRBD1 (5 bases). The V gene's germline CDR1 is KGHSH and CDR2 LQKENI. The CDR3 has 16 residues. Trimming cost V 0 bases and J 4 bases, with 10 bases left between them. CDR3 nucleotide sequence: TGTGCCAGCTCACCACCGGGGGGTGATTATAATTCACCCCTCCACTTT. Translating gives CASSPPGGDYNSPLHF.